Shown below are 15 T cell receptor beta chains from a single sample sequenced in a study of T cells after yellow fever vaccination. Each CDR3 protein is one row after TCRdb ran MiXCR on the 5' RACE reads. This table has about 320,000 distinct CDR3 sequences, approximately 12% appearing once. The starting material was CD4+ T cells sorted from PBMCs, obtained 45 days after the yellow fever booster vaccination. The receptors stem from a man between 18 and 35 years old who received the YFV17D yellow fever vaccine.

This clonotype came up a few times. This chain links TRBV10-2 with TRBJ2-1; D remains ambiguous. V was cut by 3 bases and J by 5 bases, with 14 bases left in between. From germline, CDR1 is WSHSY and CDR2 SAAADI. The CDR3 totals 15 residues. CDR3 nucleotides: TGCGCCAGCAGTGACTACTCTAAGACGAACAATGAGCAGTTCTTC. As protein: CASSDYSKTNNEQFF.

In the case of this clonotype: A read error may account for a junction end that differs from germline. V and J are TRBV5-1 and TRBJ2-2, with D maybe TRBD2 (5 bases). This CDR3 has 18 amino acids. Germline CDR1 reads SGHRS; CDR2 reads YFSETQ. CDR3 DNA sequence: TGCGCCAGCAGTTTGGGGAACTCGATGGTGAGGGACACCGGGGAGCTGTTTTTT. Protein product: CASSLGNSMVRDTGELFF.

The chain has TRBV7-2 and TRBJ2-1; 7 nucleotides line up with TRBD1. After removal of 4 bases from V and 1 base from J, the junction contained 7 bases not matched to a gene. Looked up from germline, CDR1 is SGHTA and CDR2 is FQGNSA. This CDR3 has 16 amino acids. The CDR3 coding sequence is TGTGCCAGCAGCTCTTTGGACAGGCGATCCTACAATGAGCAGTTCTTC. Its translation: CASSSLDRRSYNEQFF.

This rearrangement joins TRBV3-1 to TRBJ2-3, with D hard to call. Germline V CDR1 and CDR2: LGHDT, YNNKEL (reference sequence). This CDR3 region has 15 residues. Trimming stripped 2 bases from V and 4 bases from J, with 13 bases between. In nucleotides, the CDR3 is TGTGCCAGCAGCCAATCGGCTGTCACCGCAGATACGCAGTATTTT. This sequence encodes CASSQSAVTADTQYF.

This clonotype was detected a few times. The chain uses TRBV9 and TRBJ1-5; D gene unclear. The CDR3 totals 15 residues. CDR1 is SGDLS and CDR2 is YYNGEE in the germline V gene. V lost 0 bases to trimming and J lost 0 bases, with 7 bases between them. The CDR3 spells CASSVDPYSNQPQHF. Here the CDR3 DNA reads TGTGCCAGCAGCGTAGACCCATATAGCAATCAGCCCCAGCATTTT.

This chain connects TRBV19 to TRBJ2-3; 7 bases map to TRBD2. Germline trimming cut 8 bases from V and 2 bases from J; bases unmatched to any gene: 10. The CDR3 covers 15 residues. Per germline, CDR1 LNHDA and CDR2 SQIVND (reference sequence). The CDR3 protein is CASRTGGGVTDTQYF. CDR3 bases: TGTGCCAGTCGCACGGGCGGGGGAGTCACAGATACGCAGTATTTT.

This clonotype was found a few times. The chain is built from TRBV6-5 and TRBJ2-5; D unresolved. Trimming pared 2 bases from V and 1 base from J, leaving 8 bases between. Germline-derived CDR1 and CDR2 are MNHEY and SVGAGI. The CDR3 totals 14 residues. The CDR3: CASSYGSLQETQYF. The CDR3, as DNA: TGTGCCAGCAGTTACGGAAGCCTCCAAGAGACCCAGTACTTC.

This clonotype was seen a handful of times. The V gene is TRBV7-9, the J gene TRBJ2-3; tentatively, D is TRBD1 or TRBD2 (5 bases each). CDR1 and CDR2 (germline): SEHNR, FQNEAQ (reference sequence). CDR3 length: 14 amino acids. Trimming removed 6 bases from V and 3 bases from J, with 13 bases in between. CDR3 residues: CASRVEGSTDTQYF. The CDR3 DNA is TGTGCCAGCAGAGTCGAGGGGAGTACAGATACGCAGTATTTT.

This chain joins TRBV4-1 and TRBJ1-4; possibly TRBD1 for D (5 bases). Germline V gene data show CDR1 as MGHRA and CDR2 as YSYEKL. The CDR3 is 15 amino acids. V was clipped by 7 bases and J by 8 bases, with 20 bases between them. CDR3 DNA sequence: TGCGCCAGCACCAAATCTCCGGGGGGAGAGGAAAAACTGTTTTTT. Protein sequence: CASTKSPGGEEKLFF.

CDR3 coding DNA: TGTGCCAGCAGTTACGCAGGGGTGAACACTGAAGCTTTCTTT. It encodes CASSYAGVNTEAFF. This chain joins TRBV6-2 or TRBV6-3 and TRBJ1-1; D possibly corresponds to TRBD1 (6 bases). The CDR3 runs 14 residues. The V gene lost 2 bases and the J gene lost 0 bases, with 7 bases spanning the gap. Germline-derived CDR1 and CDR2 are MNHEY and SVGEGT.

This clonotype has more than one count but fewer than ten. The chain has TRBV7-2 and TRBJ2-3, with TRBD2 identical over 9 bases. V gave up 5 bases and J gave up 0 bases; unmatched junction bases: 12. The germline V gene encodes CDR1 SGHTA and CDR2 FQGNSA. This CDR3 spans 18 amino acids. This CDR3 is CASSQTAQRGVSTDTQYF. The CDR3 nucleotides read TGTGCCAGCAGCCAAACGGCCCAGCGGGGGGTGAGCACAGATACGCAGTATTTT.

The table lists this clonotype with many counts. The chain carries TRBV9 and TRBJ2-5; D is unclear. Germline V gene lookup returns CDR1 SGDLS and CDR2 YYNGEE. V lost 0 bases and J lost 5, with 5 bases in between. The CDR3 has 12 residues. The chain's CDR3 is CASSVADETQYF. The CDR3, as DNA: TGTGCCAGCAGCGTAGCTGACGAGACCCAGTACTTC.

The J gene is TRBJ2-1, the V gene TRBV10-1; 12 nucleotides align to TRBD2. The CDR3 totals 17 residues. Looked up from germline, CDR1 is WNHNN and CDR2 is SYGVQD (reference sequence). J gave up 7 bases and V 3 bases, and 10 bases lay outside the gene matches. The CDR3 loop reads CASSDPLAGGRGNEQFF. As DNA, the CDR3 is TGCGCCAGCAGTGACCCTCTAGCGGGGGGGCGTGGGAATGAGCAGTTCTTC.

The chain is built from TRBV20-1 and TRBJ2-3, with D possibly called TRBD1 or TRBD2 (5 bases each). The V gene lost 6 bases and the J gene lost 2 bases, with 18 bases spanning the gap. This CDR3 contains 15 residues. Germline V gene sequence: CDR1 DFQATT, CDR2 SNEGSKA (reference sequence). The CDR3 spells CSARREGSATDTQYF. DNA for the CDR3: TGCAGTGCCAGACGCGAGGGGTCGGCCACAGATACGCAGTATTTT.

This chain connects TRBV25-1 to TRBJ2-6; D unresolved. CDR3 size: 13 residues. The germline V and J ends were trimmed by 2 bases and 2 bases, with 1 base remaining between them. Germline V gene sequence: CDR1 MGHDK, CDR2 SYGVNS. This CDR3 reads CASSEAGANVLTF. The CDR3 DNA is TGTGCCAGCAGTGAAGCTGGGGCCAACGTCCTGACTTTC.